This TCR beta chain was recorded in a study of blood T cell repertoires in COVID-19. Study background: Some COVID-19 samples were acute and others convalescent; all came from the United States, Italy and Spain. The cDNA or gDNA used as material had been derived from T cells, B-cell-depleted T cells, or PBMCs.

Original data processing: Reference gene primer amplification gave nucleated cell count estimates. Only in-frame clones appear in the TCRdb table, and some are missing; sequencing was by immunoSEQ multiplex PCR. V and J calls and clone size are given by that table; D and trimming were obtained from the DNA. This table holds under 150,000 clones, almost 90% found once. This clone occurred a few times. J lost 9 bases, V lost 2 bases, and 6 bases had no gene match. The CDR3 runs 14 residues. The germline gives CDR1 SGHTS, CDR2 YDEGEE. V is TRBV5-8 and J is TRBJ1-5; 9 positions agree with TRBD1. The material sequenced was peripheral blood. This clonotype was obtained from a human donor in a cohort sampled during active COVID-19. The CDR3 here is CASSLHRGLMPQHF. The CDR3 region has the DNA TGTGCCAGCAGCTTACACAGGGGGCTCATGCCCCAGCATTTT. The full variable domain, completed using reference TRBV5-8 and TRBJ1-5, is EAGVTQSPTHLIKTRGQQATLRCSPISGHTSVYWYQQALGLGLQFLLWYDEGEERNRGNFPPRFSGRQFPNYSSELNVNALELEDSALYLCASSLHRGLMPQHFGDGTRLSIL.